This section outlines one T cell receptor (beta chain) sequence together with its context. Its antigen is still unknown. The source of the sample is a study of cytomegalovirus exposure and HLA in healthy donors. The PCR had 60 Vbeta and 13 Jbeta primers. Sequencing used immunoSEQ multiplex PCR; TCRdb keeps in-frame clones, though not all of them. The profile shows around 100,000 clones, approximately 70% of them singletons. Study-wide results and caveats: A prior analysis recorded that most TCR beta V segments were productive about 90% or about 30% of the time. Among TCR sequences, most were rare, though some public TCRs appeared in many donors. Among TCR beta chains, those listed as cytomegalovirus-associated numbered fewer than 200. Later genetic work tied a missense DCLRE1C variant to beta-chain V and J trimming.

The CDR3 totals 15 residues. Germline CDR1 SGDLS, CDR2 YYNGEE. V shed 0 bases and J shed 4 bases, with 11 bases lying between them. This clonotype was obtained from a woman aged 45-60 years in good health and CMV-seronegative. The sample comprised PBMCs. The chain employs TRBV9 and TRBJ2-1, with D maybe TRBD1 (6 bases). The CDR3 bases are TGTGCCAGCAGCGTAGGTCAGGGGAAGTACAATGAGCAGTTCTTC. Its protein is CASSVGQGKYNEQFF.